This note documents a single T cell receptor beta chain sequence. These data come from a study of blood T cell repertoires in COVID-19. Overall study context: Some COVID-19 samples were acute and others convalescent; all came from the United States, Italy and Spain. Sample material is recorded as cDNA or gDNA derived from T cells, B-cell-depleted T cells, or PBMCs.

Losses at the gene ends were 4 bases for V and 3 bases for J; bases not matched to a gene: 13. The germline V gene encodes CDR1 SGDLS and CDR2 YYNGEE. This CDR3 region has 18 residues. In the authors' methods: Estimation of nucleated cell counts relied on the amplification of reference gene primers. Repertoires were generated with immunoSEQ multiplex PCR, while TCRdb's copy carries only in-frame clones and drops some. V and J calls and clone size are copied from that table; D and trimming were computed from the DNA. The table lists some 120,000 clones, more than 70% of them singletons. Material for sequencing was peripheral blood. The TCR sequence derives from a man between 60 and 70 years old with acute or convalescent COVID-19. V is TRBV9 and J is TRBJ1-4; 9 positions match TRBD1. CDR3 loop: CASSSPKQGAVSNEKLFF. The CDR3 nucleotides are TGTGCCAGCAGCTCCCCGAAACAGGGGGCGGTCTCTAATGAAAAACTGTTTTTT.